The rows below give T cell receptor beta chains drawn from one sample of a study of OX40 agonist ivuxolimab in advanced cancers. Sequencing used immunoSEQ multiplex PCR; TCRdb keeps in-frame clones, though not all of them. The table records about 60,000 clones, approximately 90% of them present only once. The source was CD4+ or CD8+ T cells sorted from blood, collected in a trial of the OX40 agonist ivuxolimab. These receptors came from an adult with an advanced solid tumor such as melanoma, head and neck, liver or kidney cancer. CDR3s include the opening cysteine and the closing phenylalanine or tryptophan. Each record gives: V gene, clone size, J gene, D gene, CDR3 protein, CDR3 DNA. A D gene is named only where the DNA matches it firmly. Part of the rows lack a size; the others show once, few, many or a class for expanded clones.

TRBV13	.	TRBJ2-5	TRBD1	CASNTGQQQETQYF	TGTGCCAGCAACACGGGACAGCAGCAAGAGACCCAGTACTTC
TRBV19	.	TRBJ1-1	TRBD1	CASSIEGTGPNTEAFF	TGTGCCAGTAGTATAGAGGGGACAGGGCCGAACACTGAAGCTTTCTTT
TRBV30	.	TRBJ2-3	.	CAWSVRGDTQYF	TGTGCCTGGAGTGTACGAGGGGATACGCAGTATTTT
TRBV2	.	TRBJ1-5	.	CASSEGIYQPQHF	TGTGCCAGCAGTGAGGGCATCTATCAGCCCCAGCATTTT
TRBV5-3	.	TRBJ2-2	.	CARSQGSGNTGELFF	TGTGCCAGAAGCCAAGGGTCAGGGAACACCGGGGAGCTGTTTTTT
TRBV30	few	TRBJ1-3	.	CAWGDGSSGNTIYF	TGTGCCTGGGGAGACGGCAGCTCTGGAAACACCATATATTTT
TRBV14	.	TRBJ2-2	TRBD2	CASSPLAGGPTGELFF	TGTGCCAGCAGCCCACTAGCGGGGGGGCCTACCGGGGAGCTGTTTTTT
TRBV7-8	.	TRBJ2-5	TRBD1	CASSDRQGRAQETQYF	TGTGCCAGCAGCGACAGACAGGGACGGGCGCAAGAGACCCAGTACTTC
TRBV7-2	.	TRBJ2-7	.	CASSPGVTARDGIYEQYF	TGTGCCAGCAGCCCCGGCGTAACAGCGAGAGATGGTATTTACGAGCAGTACTTC
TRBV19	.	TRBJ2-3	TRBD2	CASRASGTSGGQGDTQYF	TGTGCCAGTAGGGCCTCGGGGACTAGCGGGGGGCAGGGGGATACGCAGTATTTT
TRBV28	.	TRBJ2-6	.	CASNGGAGTGFSGANVLTF	TGTGCCAGCAACGGGGGGGCCGGGACAGGTTTCTCTGGGGCCAACGTCCTGACTTTC
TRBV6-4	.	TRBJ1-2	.	CASSPKDAARREGYTF	TGTGCCAGCAGTCCCAAGGACGCTGCCCGTCGGGAAGGCTACACCTTC
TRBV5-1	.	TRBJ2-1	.	CASSPRDRNNEQFF	TGCGCCAGCAGCCCGCGGGACCGCAACAATGAGCAGTTCTTC
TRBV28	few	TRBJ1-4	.	CASTEVVSGDTNEKLFF	TGTGCCAGCACCGAGGTAGTTTCGGGGGATACTAATGAAAAACTGTTTTTT
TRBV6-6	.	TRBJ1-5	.	CASSYSGASTDQPQHF	TGTGCCAGCAGTTACTCAGGAGCCAGTACGGATCAGCCCCAGCATTTT
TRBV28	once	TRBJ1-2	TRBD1	CASSPQTGPHYGYTF	TGTGCCAGCAGTCCACAGACAGGGCCCCATTATGGCTACACCTTC
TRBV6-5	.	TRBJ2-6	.	CASSRPGRANVLTF	TGTGCCAGCAGCCGCCCAGGGAGGGCCAACGTCCTGACTTTC
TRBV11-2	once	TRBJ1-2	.	CASSLGPGPGYGYTF	TGTGCCAGCAGCTTAGGCCCGGGGCCGGGCTATGGCTACACCTTC
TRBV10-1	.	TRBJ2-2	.	CASSLPGVGTGELFF	TGCGCCAGCAGCCTGCCCGGCGTAGGGACCGGGGAGCTGTTTTTT
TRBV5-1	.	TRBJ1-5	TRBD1	CASSPTGTGSNQPQHF	TGCGCCAGCAGCCCCACAGGGACAGGAAGCAATCAGCCCCAGCATTTT
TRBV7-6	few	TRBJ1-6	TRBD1	CASSQQGPPNSPLHF	TGTGCCAGCAGCCAACAGGGGCCGCCTAATTCACCCCTCCACTTT
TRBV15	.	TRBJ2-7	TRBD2	CATSSTSGRLSYEQYF	TGTGCCACCAGCAGTACTAGCGGGCGCCTCTCCTACGAGCAGTACTTC
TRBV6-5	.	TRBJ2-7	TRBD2	CVSSYRASGGAYEQYF	TGTGTCAGCAGTTACCGGGCTAGCGGGGGGGCGTACGAGCAGTACTTC
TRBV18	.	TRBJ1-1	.	CASSFRVGNTEAFF	TGTGCCAGCTCTTTTAGGGTGGGGAACACTGAAGCTTTCTTT
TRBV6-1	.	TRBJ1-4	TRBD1	CASSRQGAGEKLFF	TGTGCCAGCAGTCGACAGGGGGCCGGTGAAAAACTGTTTTTT
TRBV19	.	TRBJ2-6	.	CASSIAGFSGANVLTF	TGTGCCAGTAGTATAGCCGGCTTCTCTGGGGCCAACGTCCTGACTTTC
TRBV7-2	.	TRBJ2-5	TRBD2	CASSLRSGSATQYF	TGTGCCAGCAGCTTAAGGAGCGGGAGTGCGACCCAGTACTTC
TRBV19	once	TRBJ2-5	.	CASSTQTGIQETQYF	TGTGCCAGTAGTACCCAGACGGGCATACAAGAGACCCAGTACTTC
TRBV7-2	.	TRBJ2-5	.	CASSLAHGVFKTQYF	TGTGCCAGCAGCTTAGCGCACGGGGTTTTTAAGACCCAGTACTTC
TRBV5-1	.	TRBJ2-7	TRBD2	CASSSGLAEPYEQYF	TGCGCCAGCAGCTCGGGACTAGCGGAGCCCTACGAGCAGTACTTC
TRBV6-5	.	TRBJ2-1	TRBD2	CASSYYAGGPNEQFF	TGTGCCAGCAGTTACTATGCGGGGGGGCCTAATGAGCAGTTCTTC
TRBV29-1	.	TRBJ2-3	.	CSVEGGGRGTQYF	TGCAGCGTGGAAGGCGGGGGCAGGGGTACGCAGTATTTT
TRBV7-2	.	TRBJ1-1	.	CASSLVESFEAFF	TGTGCCAGCAGCTTGGTGGAGAGTTTTGAAGCTTTCTTT
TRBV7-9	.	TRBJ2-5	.	CASSLDRLGEETQYF	TGTGCCAGCAGCTTAGATCGGTTGGGGGAAGAGACCCAGTACTTC
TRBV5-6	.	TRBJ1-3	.	CASSLWQEAGNTIYF	TGTGCCAGCAGCTTGTGGCAGGAGGCTGGAAACACCATATATTTT
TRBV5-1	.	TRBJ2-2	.	CASSLFPDANTGELFF	TGCGCCAGCAGCTTGTTTCCGGATGCGAACACCGGGGAGCTGTTTTTT
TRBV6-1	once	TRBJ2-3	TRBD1	CASSEQGSVTDTQYF	TGTGCCAGCAGCGAACAGGGGTCAGTCACAGATACGCAGTATTTT
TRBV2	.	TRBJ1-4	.	CASVIDGTATNEKLFF	TGTGCCAGCGTTATAGACGGGACGGCAACTAATGAAAAACTGTTTTTT
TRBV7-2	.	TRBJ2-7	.	CASSSTYQQYF	TGTGCCAGCAGCTCGACTTATCAGCAGTACTTC
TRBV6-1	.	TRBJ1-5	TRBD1	CASSEATGGYSNQPQHF	TGTGCCAGCAGTGAAGCGACAGGGGGATATAGCAATCAGCCCCAGCATTTT
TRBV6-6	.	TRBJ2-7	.	CASRRGVVDEQYF	TGTGCCAGCAGGAGGGGGGTTGTCGACGAGCAGTACTTC
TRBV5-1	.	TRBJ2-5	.	CASTTGSEETQYF	TGCGCCAGCACAACCGGCTCAGAAGAGACCCAGTACTTC
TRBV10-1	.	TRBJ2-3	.	CASSGIRTDTQYF	TGCGCCAGCAGTGGGATCAGGACAGATACGCAGTATTTT
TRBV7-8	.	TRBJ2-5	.	CASSPGPQETQYF	TGTGCCAGCAGCCCCGGGCCCCAAGAGACCCAGTACTTC
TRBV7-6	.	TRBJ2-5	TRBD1	CASLFRGQKQETQYF	TGTGCCAGCCTTTTCCGGGGACAGAAACAAGAGACCCAGTACTTC
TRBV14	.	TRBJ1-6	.	CASSQGPGGNTPLHF	TGTGCCAGCAGCCAAGGGCCCGGAGGGAATACACCCCTCCACTTT
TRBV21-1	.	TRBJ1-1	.	CAPTEAANTEAFF	TGTGCCCCTACCGAGGCAGCGAACACTGAAGCTTTCTTT
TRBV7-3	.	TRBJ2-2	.	CASSPGQANTGELFF	TGTGCCAGCAGCCCTGGACAAGCGAACACCGGGGAGCTGTTTTTT
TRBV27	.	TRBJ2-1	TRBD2	CASSLAGGSYNEQFF	TGTGCCAGCAGCTTAGCGGGAGGGTCCTACAATGAGCAGTTCTTC
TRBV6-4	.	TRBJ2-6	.	CASSEIGSGLSGANVLTF	TGTGCCAGCAGTGAAATCGGCAGCGGCCTTTCTGGGGCCAACGTCCTGACTTTC
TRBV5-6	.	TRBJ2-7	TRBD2	CASSTELATLSYEQYF	TGTGCCAGCAGCACCGAACTAGCGACGCTCTCCTACGAGCAGTACTTC
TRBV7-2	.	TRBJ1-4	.	CASSSQTGLNEKLFF	TGTGCCAGCAGCTCCCAAACAGGGCTTAATGAAAAACTGTTTTTT
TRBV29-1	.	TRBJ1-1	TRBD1	CSVHRGMDGSKAFF	TGCAGCGTGCACAGGGGGATGGATGGTTCTAAAGCTTTCTTT